This T cell receptor (beta chain) derives from a study of T cell responses to AZD1222 COVID-19 vaccine. Regarding the study as a whole: Mapped onto spike, vaccine-associated CD4 TCRs spanned it and were dominant at 160-218 and 743-854.

This CDR3 has 13 amino acids. The V end lost 7 bases, the J end lost 8 bases, and 17 bases lay between the germline ends. Sequencing used immunoSEQ multiplex PCR; TCRdb keeps in-frame clones, though not all of them. The sample shows over 130,000 clones, approximately 92% of them seen only once. In the case of this clone: The antigen remains unidentified.

Here the sequenced sample was peripheral blood, taken on day 0 of AZD1222 vaccination. V usage is TRBV12-3 or TRBV12-4 and J usage is TRBJ1-2, with D unclear. The sequence came from an adult in good health. CDR3 DNA sequence: TGTGCCAGCACCCCCCGGTTGGCAGGAGGCTACACCTTC. Amino acids: CASTPRLAGGYTF.